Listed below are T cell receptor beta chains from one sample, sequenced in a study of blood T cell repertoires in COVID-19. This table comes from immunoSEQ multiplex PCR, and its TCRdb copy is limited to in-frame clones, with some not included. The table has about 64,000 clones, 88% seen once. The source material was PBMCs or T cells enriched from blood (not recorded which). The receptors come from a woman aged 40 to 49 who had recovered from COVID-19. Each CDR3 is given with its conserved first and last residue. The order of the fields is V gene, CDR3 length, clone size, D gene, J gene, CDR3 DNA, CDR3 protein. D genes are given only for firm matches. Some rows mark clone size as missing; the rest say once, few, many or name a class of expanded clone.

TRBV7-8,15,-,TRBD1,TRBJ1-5,TGTGCCAGCAGCTTAAACGACAGGGGCAATCAGCCCCAGCATTTT,CASSLNDRGNQPQHF
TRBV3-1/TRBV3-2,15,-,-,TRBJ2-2,TGTGCCAGCAGCCCCTGGGGCCCGAACACCGGGGAGCTGTTTTTT,CASSPWGPNTGELFF
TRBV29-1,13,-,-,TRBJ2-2,TGCAGCGTTGAACGGGACTACACCGGGGAGCTGTTTTTT,CSVERDYTGELFF
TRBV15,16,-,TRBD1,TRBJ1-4,TGTGCCACCAGCAGAGATGACAGGGGTAATAGGGAAAAACTGTTTTTT,CATSRDDRGNREKLFF
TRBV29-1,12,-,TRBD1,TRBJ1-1,TGCAGCGCGTACAGGGGTAACACTGAAGCTTTCTTT,CSAYRGNTEAFF
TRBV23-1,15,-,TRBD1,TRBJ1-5,TGCGCCCGCAGTCCGCCCTACAGGGGGAATCAGCCCCAGCATTTT,CARSPPYRGNQPQHF
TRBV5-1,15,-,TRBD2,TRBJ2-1,TGCGCCAGCAGCTTCGGACTAGCGGGGAACAATGAGCAGTTCTTC,CASSFGLAGNNEQFF
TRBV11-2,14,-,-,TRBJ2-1,TGTGCCAGCCGGGGGCAGGGGGTCGGTAATGAGCAGTTCTTC,CASRGQGVGNEQFF
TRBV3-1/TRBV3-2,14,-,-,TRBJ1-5,TGTGCCAGCAGCCAAGTAGGGGAGGATCAGCCCCAGCATTTT,CASSQVGEDQPQHF
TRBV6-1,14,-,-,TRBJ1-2,TGTGCCAGCAGTGACCCCACAGCTAACTATGGCTACACCTTC,CASSDPTANYGYTF
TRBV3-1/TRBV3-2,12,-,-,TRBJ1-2,TGTGCCAGCAGCCAGTATAACTATGGCTACACCTTC,CASSQYNYGYTF
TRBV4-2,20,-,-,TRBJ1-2,TGTGCCAGCAGCCAAGATCTTAACGGGGCTCGGGAGGGTACTTACTATGGCTACACCTTC,CASSQDLNGAREGTYYGYTF
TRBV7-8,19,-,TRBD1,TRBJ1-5,TGTGCCAGCAGCTTCGACAGGGACCTTACCGATTATAGCAATCAGCCCCAGCATTTT,CASSFDRDLTDYSNQPQHF
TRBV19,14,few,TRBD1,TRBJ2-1,TGTGCCAGTAGTATGGGACAGGGAGACAATGAGCAGTTCTTC,CASSMGQGDNEQFF
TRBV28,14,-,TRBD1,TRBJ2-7,TGTGCCAGCAGGAGACAGGGTGAGACCTACGAGCAGTACTTC,CASRRQGETYEQYF
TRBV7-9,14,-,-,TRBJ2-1,TGTGCCAGCAGCCCGGGGGATAGAAATAATGAGCAGTTCTTC,CASSPGDRNNEQFF
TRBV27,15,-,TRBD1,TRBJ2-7,TGTGCCAGCAGTTACGGCCGGGACAGCCCCTACGAGCAGTACTTC,CASSYGRDSPYEQYF
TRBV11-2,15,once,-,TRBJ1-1,TGTGCCAGCAGCTTTTCGCGGTGGATGAACACTGAAGCTTTCTTT,CASSFSRWMNTEAFF
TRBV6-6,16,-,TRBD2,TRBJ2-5,TGTGCCAGCAGCCGGCCAAGCGGGGGATTCCAAGAGACCCAGTACTTC,CASSRPSGGFQETQYF
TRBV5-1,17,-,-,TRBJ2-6,TGCGCCAGCAGCTTGGCTGCGGAGACCACTGGGGCCAACGTCCTGACTTTC,CASSLAAETTGANVLTF
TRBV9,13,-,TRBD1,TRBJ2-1,TGTGCCAGCAGCGTAGGGACAGGGGCCGAGCAGTTCTTC,CASSVGTGAEQFF
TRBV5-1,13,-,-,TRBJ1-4,TGCGCCAGCACAGGGGAAAGGAATGAAAAACTGTTTTTT,CASTGERNEKLFF
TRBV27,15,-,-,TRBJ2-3,TGTGCCAGCAGTTTCACCGGGACTGGCACAGATACGCAGTATTTT,CASSFTGTGTDTQYF
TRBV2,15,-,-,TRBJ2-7,TGTGCCAGCAGCGACGGACAATCAGTAGGCTACGAGCAGTACTTC,CASSDGQSVGYEQYF
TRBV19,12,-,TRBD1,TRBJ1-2,TGTGCCAGTAGTTTCGGGACAGGTGGCTACACCTTC,CASSFGTGGYTF
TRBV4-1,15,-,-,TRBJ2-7,TGCGCCAGCAGCCAAGCTCCCCCGACAGTCAACGAGCAGTACTTC,CASSQAPPTVNEQYF
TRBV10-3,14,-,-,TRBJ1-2,TGTGCCATCAGTGAAGGGGACAAGGGGAATGGCTACACCTTC,CAISEGDKGNGYTF
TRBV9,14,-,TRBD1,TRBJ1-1,TGTGCCAGCAGCGACGGGACAGATAACACTGAAGCTTTCTTT,CASSDGTDNTEAFF
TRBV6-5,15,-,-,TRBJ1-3,TGTGCCAGCAGTTACACGTTGGGGGGGAAGGACACCATATATTTT,CASSYTLGGKDTIYF
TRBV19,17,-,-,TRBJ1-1,TGTGCCAGTAGTATGCTGGCTTTCAATCGCCGGGACACTGAAGCTTTCTTT,CASSMLAFNRRDTEAFF
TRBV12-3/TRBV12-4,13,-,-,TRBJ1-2,TGTGCCAGCAGTTTTCGGGGGGCCTCTGGCTACACCTTC,CASSFRGASGYTF